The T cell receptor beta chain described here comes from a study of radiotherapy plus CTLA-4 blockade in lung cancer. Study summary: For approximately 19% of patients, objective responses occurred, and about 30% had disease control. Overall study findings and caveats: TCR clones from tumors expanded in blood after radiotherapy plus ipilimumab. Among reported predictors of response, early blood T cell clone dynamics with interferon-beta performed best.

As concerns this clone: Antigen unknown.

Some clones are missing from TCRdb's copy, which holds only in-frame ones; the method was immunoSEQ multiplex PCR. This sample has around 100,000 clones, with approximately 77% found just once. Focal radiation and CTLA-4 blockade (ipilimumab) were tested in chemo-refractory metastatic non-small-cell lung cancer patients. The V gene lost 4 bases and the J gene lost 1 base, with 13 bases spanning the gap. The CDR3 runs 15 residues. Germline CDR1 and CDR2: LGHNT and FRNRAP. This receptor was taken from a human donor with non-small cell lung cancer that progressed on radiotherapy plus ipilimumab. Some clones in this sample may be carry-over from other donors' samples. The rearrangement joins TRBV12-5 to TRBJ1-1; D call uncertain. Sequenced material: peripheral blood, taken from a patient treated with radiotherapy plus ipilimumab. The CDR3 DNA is TGTGCTAGTGGTTCACGGCTCCTCGGGAACACTGAAGCTTTCTTT. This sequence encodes CASGSRLLGNTEAFF.